These T cell receptor beta chains were read from a single sample in a study of T cell responses to AZD1222 COVID-19 vaccine. Using immunoSEQ multiplex PCR, the repertoire was profiled, and TCRdb retains in-frame clones only, with some absent. Of 150,000 or so clones listed, approximately 91% are singletons. The material was peripheral blood, obtained on day 0 of AZD1222 vaccination. These TCRs come from an adult in good health. CDR3s include the opening cysteine and the closing phenylalanine or tryptophan. D genes are given only for firm matches. Not all rows give a size; the values are once, few, many and, for expanded clones, a class.

j_call v_call d_call clone_size cdr3_nt cdr3_aa
TRBJ2-5 TRBV11-1 NA once TGTGCCAGCAGCTTAAGTTGGGGTAGCCAAGAGACCCAGTACTTC CASSLSWGSQETQYF
TRBJ2-5 TRBV5-1 TRBD1 NA TGCGCCAGCAGCTTGGGTAGATTGGACAGGGAGAAAGAGACCCAGTACTTC CASSLGRLDREKETQYF
TRBJ2-2 TRBV5-6 NA NA TGTGCCAGCAGCAGGCGGGGTAGTACCGGGGAGCTGTTTTTT CASSRRGSTGELFF
TRBJ1-1 TRBV29-1 NA NA TGCAGCGTTGATGAAAGGTGGGGGCGGACTGAAGCTTTCTTT CSVDERWGRTEAFF
TRBJ1-6 TRBV7-9 NA few TGTGCCAGCAGATCGGACGCTGTCGGACCCCTCCACTTT CASRSDAVGPLHF
TRBJ2-7 TRBV10-3 TRBD2 few TGTGCCATCAGTGGCGGGAGAGGCTCCTACGAGCAGTACTTC CAISGGRGSYEQYF
TRBJ2-1 TRBV27 NA NA TGTGCCAGCAGTTTATCACCCTCCCTAGCCAATGAGCAGTTCTTC CASSLSPSLANEQFF
TRBJ1-5 TRBV5-1 NA NA TGCGCCAGCAGCTTGGGGGCAGGGGATCAGCCCCAGCATTTT CASSLGAGDQPQHF
TRBJ2-5 TRBV5-6 TRBD1 NA TGTGCCAGCGGACCGGACAGGGTGAGAGGGGAGACCCAGTACTTC CASGPDRVRGETQYF
TRBJ1-3 TRBV3-1/TRBV3-2 NA NA TGTGCCAGCAGCCCTGGATCTGGAAACACCATATATTTT CASSPGSGNTIYF
TRBJ1-5 TRBV6-5 NA NA TGTGCCAGCAGGAGGGGTTTAAATCAGCCCCAGCATTTT CASRRGLNQPQHF
TRBJ1-1 TRBV18 NA NA TGTGCCAGCTCTCAGGCCCAGTCGTGGAACACTGAAGCTTTCTTT CASSQAQSWNTEAFF
TRBJ2-3 TRBV5-1 TRBD2 NA TGCGCCAGCAGCCCGTTAGCGGGAGGGGGCACAGATACGCAGTATTTT CASSPLAGGGTDTQYF
TRBJ1-3 TRBV9 NA NA TGTGCCAGCAGTGCGTTCTCTGGAAACACCATATATTTT CASSAFSGNTIYF
TRBJ2-1 TRBV19 TRBD2 NA TGTGCCAGTAGTATAGCTAGCGGGAGGGTAAATGAGCAGTTCTTC CASSIASGRVNEQFF
TRBJ1-2 TRBV11-2 NA NA TGTGCCAGCAGCTTAGGGGATACAGGGCCCTACACCTTC CASSLGDTGPYTF
TRBJ2-1 TRBV9 TRBD1 once TGTGCCAGCAGCGCCCGGGGACAGGGAAACAATGAGCAGTTCTTC CASSARGQGNNEQFF
TRBJ2-1 TRBV14 TRBD2 once TGTGCCAGCAGCCTTAAGGACTTAGCGGGGACCAACAATGAGCAGTTCTTC CASSLKDLAGTNNEQFF
TRBJ2-6 TRBV19 NA NA TGTGCCAGTAGTATAGCGGCCGGGCGGGGATTCTCTGGGGCCAACGTCCTGACTTTC CASSIAAGRGFSGANVLTF
TRBJ1-5 TRBV19 TRBD1 few TGTGCCAGTAGGATGACCGGGACAGGGATTTATCAGCCCCAGCATTTT CASRMTGTGIYQPQHF
TRBJ2-7 TRBV20-1 TRBD2 NA TGCAGTGCTAGTGGGACTAGCGGGAGGTGGGGCGAGCAGTACTTC CSASGTSGRWGEQYF
TRBJ2-1 TRBV30 TRBD2 NA TGTGCCTGGAGTGCAGGGACTAGCGGGGGAAGAGGTGTGTTCTTC CAWSAGTSGGRGVFF
TRBJ2-1 TRBV5-1 TRBD2 NA TGCGCCAGCAGCACGACCGGGACTAGTTACAATGAGCAGTTCTTC CASSTTGTSYNEQFF
TRBJ1-5 TRBV19 NA NA TGTGCCAGTAGTACTCTCTCTAACAATCAGCCCCAGCATTTT CASSTLSNNQPQHF
TRBJ1-5 TRBV7-9 NA NA TGTGCCAGCAGCCAAGATTATCAGCCCCAGCATTTT CASSQDYQPQHF
TRBJ2-7 TRBV12-3/TRBV12-4 TRBD2 NA TGTGCCAGCAAAGAGGCTAGCGGGAGCGAGCAGTACTTC CASKEASGSEQYF
TRBJ2-2 TRBV18 NA NA TGTGCCAGCTCACCACGCATTTTGGGGCAGGGGAACACCGGGGAGCTGTTTTTT CASSPRILGQGNTGELFF
TRBJ1-1 TRBV18 NA NA TGTGCCAGCTCACCGACGGAGACTGAAGCTTTCTTT CASSPTETEAFF
TRBJ2-1 TRBV6-5 NA NA TGTGCCAGCAGTTACTCGCTCGGCAATGAGCAGTTCTTC CASSYSLGNEQFF
TRBJ1-1 TRBV19 TRBD1 NA TGTGCCAGTAGTAGGAAGACAGGGGCGGTCACTGAAGCTTTCTTT CASSRKTGAVTEAFF
TRBJ1-4 TRBV30 TRBD1 few TGTGCCTGGAGTGGAGGGACAGGGGGCCGGGAAAAACTGTTTTTT CAWSGGTGGREKLFF
TRBJ2-1 TRBV5-1 TRBD2 NA TGCGCCAGCAGCGCTGACGTCCCGGGACTAGCGGTCCTGAGCTCCTACAATGAGCAGTTCTTC CASSADVPGLAVLSSYNEQFF
TRBJ2-7 TRBV6-5 TRBD2 NA TGTGCCAGCAGTTTACTAGCGGGAGGGCCCTACGAGCAGTACTTC CASSLLAGGPYEQYF
TRBJ1-1 TRBV28 TRBD1 NA TGTGCCAGCACCCAAGTGACTGGAGGGGGCGAGGGCACTGAAGCTTTCTTT CASTQVTGGGEGTEAFF
TRBJ1-6 TRBV4-2 NA NA TGTGCCAGCAGCCAAGATTGGACCCACTTT CASSQDWTHF
TRBJ1-1 TRBV19 TRBD1 NA TGTGCCAGTAGTACTCGGACAGGGAGGAACACTGAAGCTTTCTTT CASSTRTGRNTEAFF
TRBJ2-1 TRBV7-3 TRBD2 NA TGTGCCAGCAGCTCGGGACTAGGCCCCAATGAGCAGTTCTTC CASSSGLGPNEQFF
TRBJ1-4 TRBV7-2 NA NA TGTGCCAGCAGCCCCATTGGGGGGAACGAAAAACTGTTTTTT CASSPIGGNEKLFF
TRBJ1-3 TRBV4-2 TRBD1 NA TGTGCCAGCAGCCGAGAGGACAGGGCAGGAAACACCATATATTTT CASSREDRAGNTIYF
TRBJ2-1 TRBV5-6 NA NA TGTGCCAGCAGCTCGGGACTTGGAAATGAGCAGTTCTTC CASSSGLGNEQFF
TRBJ2-2 TRBV6-4 NA NA TGTGCCAGCAGCCGCTTTGGCACAGGGTCGAACACCGGGGAGCTGTTTTTT CASSRFGTGSNTGELFF
TRBJ1-2 TRBV6-2/TRBV6-3 NA NA TGTGCCAGCAGTTACTCGGCGGCGAACTATGGCTACACCTTC CASSYSAANYGYTF
TRBJ2-1 TRBV29-1 NA NA TGCAGCGTTGAAGATTTAGGGGGGCCTGCCGGTAATGAGCAGTTCTTC CSVEDLGGPAGNEQFF
TRBJ2-1 TRBV11-2 TRBD2 NA TGTGCCAGCAGCTTAGGGGGGGAGGGAGGTGCTGCTGAGCAGTTCTTC CASSLGGEGGAAEQFF
TRBJ1-5 TRBV6-6 NA NA TGTGCCAGCAGGCCCAGGGTAATCAATCAGCCCCAGCATTTT CASRPRVINQPQHF
TRBJ1-1 TRBV10-3 NA NA TGTGCCATCAGGAACCTCGACAGCCCGAACACTGAAGCTTTCTTT CAIRNLDSPNTEAFF
TRBJ2-1 TRBV9 NA NA TGTGCCAGCAGCGTAGAGTGGAGGTTGGGCAATGAGCAGTTCTTC CASSVEWRLGNEQFF
TRBJ1-4 TRBV11-2 NA NA TGTGCCAGCAGCCCCGGGACCGAGGGGCGAAAACTGTTTTTT CASSPGTEGRKLFF
TRBJ1-5 TRBV24-1 TRBD1 NA TGTGCCACCAGTGATCCCGGACAGGGGCCGAATCAGCCCCAGCATTTT CATSDPGQGPNQPQHF
TRBJ1-4 TRBV5-1 TRBD1 NA TGCGCCAGCAGCGCCCGGGACAGGGGTGAAAAACTGTTTTTT CASSARDRGEKLFF
TRBJ1-1 TRBV5-1 NA NA TGCGCCAGCAGCTACCCCACAGGGAACACTGAAGCTTTCTTT CASSYPTGNTEAFF
TRBJ2-5 TRBV5-1 TRBD2 NA TGCGCCAGCAGCAGAGGGACTAGCGGCCAAGAGACCCAGTACTTC CASSRGTSGQETQYF
TRBJ1-1 TRBV29-1 NA NA TGCAGCGTCCTCGGGGGGCGAGACACTGAAGCTTTCTTT CSVLGGRDTEAFF
TRBJ1-5 TRBV24-1 NA NA TGTGCCACCAGTGCCCAGTGGGGAGAACCCCAGCATTTT CATSAQWGEPQHF
TRBJ2-2 TRBV19 TRBD1 NA TGTGCCAGTAGTACCCCGGGACAGGGGTCCGGGGAGCTGTTTTTT CASSTPGQGSGELFF
TRBJ1-4 TRBV10-3 TRBD1 NA TGTGCCATCAGCCCCAGTGGACAGGCAAACCAGGGGAATGAAAAACTGTTTTTT CAISPSGQANQGNEKLFF
TRBJ2-3 TRBV19 NA once TGTGCCAGTAAATCAAACGGGCGCACAGATACGCAGTATTTT CASKSNGRTDTQYF
TRBJ2-1 TRBV11-3 NA NA TGTGCCAGCAGCCGGACCTCCTACAATGAGCAGTTCTTC CASSRTSYNEQFF
TRBJ2-1 TRBV5-1 TRBD2 once TGCGCCAGCAGCCAAGGGACTAGCGGGAGCTATGAGCAGTTCTTC CASSQGTSGSYEQFF